This T cell receptor beta chain was found in a study of blood T cell repertoires in COVID-19 (dated by TCRdb to the early 2020s). Looking at the study overall: Samples from collaborators originated in the United States, Italy and Spain and spanned both the acute and convalescent phases of COVID-19. The repertoires were released in a freely available public database meant as a resource for research on the immune response to SARS-CoV-2. Sample metadata almost always included a de-identified subject ID, COVID-19 status, age in years and sex. The samples were drawn from two sources: the first 160 participants of the ongoing ImmuneRACE study, and 1,000 to 1,500 subjects contributed by 6 global collaborators. Subjects who had been exposed to COVID-19, were actively infected with it, or had recovered from it provided the deeply sampled blood TCRbeta repertoires that made up the dataset. The material from the prospective study consisted of cDNA or gDNA derived from T cells, B-cell-depleted T cells, or PBMCs. HLA class I and class II types, where available, came from metadata supplied by the sample provider rather than from assay-based typing. Broader findings and caveats from the paper: Clinical and demographic metadata were provided uncurated, with the amount varying by source and participant.

Via the germline V gene, CDR1 is SGHDT and CDR2 YYEEEE. The CDR3 has 15 amino acids, counting the end cysteine and phenylalanine. Only the CDR3 part of the read is kept: 45 bases, read in frame from the first base. Between the V and J ends, shortened by 0 bases and 5 bases respectively, the junction contains 12 bases. Whole blood was collected in K2EDTA tubes by collaborating institutions according to the institutions' own protocols. For TCRbeta analysis, collaborators shipped samples as frozen whole blood, isolated PBMCs, or DNA extracted from either of those sample types. TCRbeta CDR3 regions were amplified from genomic DNA by means of the immunoSEQ Assay, a bias-controlled multiplex PCR. The authors' pipeline ran thus. Nucleated cell counts per sample were estimated from amplification of reference gene primers within the assay. Sequence reads were collapsed and filtered to measure the absolute abundance of every unique TCRbeta CDR3 rearrangement. For each sample, productive Simpson clonality was calculated by taking the square root of Simpson's diversity index across productive rearrangements. TCRdb limited this immuneACCESS table to in-frame rearrangements with V and J called. A share of clones is missing; checked studies link under half to unresolved V genes, and the rest is unexplained. That table gives V, J and clone size, and the DNA gave D and trimming. The sample table lists about 55,000 clones, about nine tenths of them with a count of one. The ten largest clonotypes hold 2.5% to 3% of the sample.

Taking its sample share into account, this clone is medium-sized (0.01 to 0.1%). No antigen is known for it. No base quality information exists; no much larger clone differs at one position. The chain uses TRBV5-6 and TRBJ2-1; TRBD1 is perhaps the D gene, given 6 matching bases. The TCR sequence derives from a man older than 75 with acute or convalescent COVID-19. The sequenced sample was peripheral blood. The nucleotides read TGTGCCAGCAGCTTGGCCTGGGACACCCACAATGAGCAGTTCTTC. It translates as CASSLAWDTHNEQFF.